This record covers a single T cell receptor (beta chain). TRAV- and TRBV-specific primers primed first-strand cDNA, covering alpha and beta chains. With a constant-region primer and a V-primer adapter, TCRs were subjected to approximately 20 PCR cycles of amplification. Isolated mRNA underwent amplification via in vitro transcription. TCRdb re-called the reads through MiXCR, storing one row per CDR3 protein. The data show roughly 6,000 distinct CDR3 sequences, over 55% seen once. This sample stems from a study of low-dose radiotherapy and immunotherapy resistance in tumors. About the study: Every 2 weeks, cohort 1 got 0.5 Gy, reaching 6.5 Gy to the planning target volume. Study patients were administered oral aspirin at 300 mg daily for four cycles from cycle 1 day 1. Cohort 2, a group dosed every two weeks at 1 Gy per fraction, received 13 Gy in total over 26 weeks.

The CDR3 extends over 16 amino acids. Unmatched junction bases numbered 6, after V lost 2 bases and J lost 7 bases. Germline CDR1 reads SNHLY; CDR2 reads FYNNEI. The receptor was isolated from a human donor with advanced metastatic prostate, ovarian, gallbladder or colorectal cancer (not recorded which). This table probably holds off-target reads from a library built for another chain. The rearrangement joins TRBV2 to TRBJ2-2; 11 nucleotides line up with TRBD2. CDR3 sequence reads: CASSETSGSSGGELFF. DNA for the CDR3: TGTGCCAGCAGTGAAACTAGCGGGAGTTCGGGCGGGGAGCTGTTTTTT.